The next 23 T cell receptor beta chains were all read from a single sample in a study of CD8+CD57+ T cells in acquired aplastic anemia. TCR beta VDJ and CDR3 profiles were obtained from a genomic DNA template. TCRdb analysed the reads with MiXCR anew, one entry per CDR3 protein. The profile covers some 160,000 distinct CDR3 sequences, with roughly 48% appearing a single time and less than 3% taken by the ten largest. An expansion of CD8+CD57+ cells by flow cytometry had been shown in patients chosen for sequencing. The sample comprised sorted CD4+, CD8+, or CD8+CD57+ T cells (not recorded which) from PBMCs. These receptors all stem from a human donor with aplastic anemia.

This clonotype occurred many times. The chain has TRBV15 and TRBJ2-3; D is undetermined. Germline CDR1 LNHNV, CDR2 YYDKDF (reference sequence). Trimming removed 4 bases at V and 2 bases at J, with 13 bases between. The length of the CDR3 is 15 residues. The CDR3 region is CATSNGQENTDTQYF. The CDR3 DNA reads as TGTGCCACCAGCAATGGGCAGGAGAACACAGATACGCAGTATTTT. Looking up the rest from reference TRBV15 and TRBJ2-3 gives the full variable domain: DAMVIQNPRYQVTQFGKPVTLSCSQTLNHNVMYWYQQKSSQAPKLLFHYYDKDFNNEADTPDNFQSRRPNTSFCFLDIRSPGLGDTAMYLCATSNGQENTDTQYFGPGTRLTVL.

This clonotype was recorded many times. The chain carries TRBV7-9 and TRBJ1-6, with no clear D. The CDR3 contains 14 residues. From germline, CDR1 is SEHNR and CDR2 FQNEAQ (reference sequence). V shed 1 base and J shed 10 bases, with 11 bases lying between them. The CDR3 region is CASSLDGGGSPLHF. CDR3 coding DNA: TGTGCCAGCAGCTTAGACGGAGGCGGCTCACCCCTCCACTTT.

This clonotype turned up a few times. The rearrangement uses TRBV4-1 and TRBJ2-7; 8 bases are shared with TRBD2. With V trimmed by 0 bases and J by 2 bases, 15 bases remained unmatched. The CDR3 is 19 amino acids. Looked up from germline, CDR1 is MGHRA and CDR2 is YSYEKL. The CDR3 DNA sequence: TGCGCCAGCAGCCAAGATCACCGCCTATACGGGGGGGCGGCCTACGAGCAGTACTTC. Translation gives CASSQDHRLYGGAAYEQYF.

The genes are TRBV19 and TRBJ2-5; the D is unclear. V shed 5 bases and J shed 5 bases, with 12 bases lying between them. Germline CDR1 reads LNHDA; CDR2 reads SQIVND (reference sequence). This CDR3 region has 13 residues. CDR3 in DNA: TGTGCCAGTAGTCAGGCAATTAAGGAGACCCAGTACTTC. Protein product: CASSQAIKETQYF.

About this clonotype itself: The CDR3 end shows no conserved phenylalanine or tryptophan, and so a read error is likely. The chain carries TRBV20-1 and TRBJ2-5; tentative D call: TRBD1 (5 bases). Trimming pared 0 bases from V and 4 bases from J, leaving 9 bases between. CDR1 DFQATT and CDR2 SNEGSKA come from the germline V gene (reference sequence). The CDR3 is 13 amino acids. CDR3: CSAREGQIETQYS. The CDR3, as DNA: TGCAGTGCTAGAGAGGGGCAGATAGAGACCCAGTACTCC.

In its sample, this clonotype was seen a few times. The V and J genes are TRBV19 and TRBJ2-5; 7 bases agree with TRBD2. After removal of 6 bases from V and 3 bases from J, the junction contained 4 bases not matched to a gene. CDR3 length equals 13 residues. The germline V gene encodes CDR1 LNHDA and CDR2 SQIVND (reference sequence). The CDR3 loop reads CASRSSGEETQYF. The CDR3 DNA follows: TGTGCCAGTAGGTCCAGCGGGGAAGAGACCCAGTACTTC.

This clonotype has a count of ten or more. J is TRBJ2-7 and V is TRBV19; 7 bases agree with TRBD1. The germline V gene encodes CDR1 LNHDA and CDR2 SQIVND (reference sequence). Trimming took 4 bases from V and 6 from J; bases not matched to a gene: 9. This CDR3 is 14 amino acids long. The CDR3 reads CASSTNSGQSEQYF. CDR3 nucleotides: TGTGCCAGTAGTACAAACTCGGGACAGAGCGAGCAGTACTTC.

The CDR3 spells CASSPLTGNHSPLHF. The CDR3 coding sequence is TGTGCCAGCAGCCCCTTGACAGGGAATCATTCACCCCTCCACTTT. The chain recombines TRBV7-2 with TRBJ1-6; 7 bases align to TRBD1. Germline V lookup: CDR1 SGHTA, CDR2 FQGNSA. This CDR3 has 15 amino acids. Unmatched junction bases numbered 9, after V lost 5 bases and J lost 8 bases. Full variable domain (missing parts from reference TRBV7-2 and TRBJ1-6): GAGVSQSPSNKVTEKGKDVELRCDPISGHTALYWYRQSLGQGLEFLIYFQGNSAPDKSGLPSDRFSAERTGGSVSTLTIQRTQQEDSAVYLCASSPLTGNHSPLHFGNGTRLTVT.

CDR3 loop: CASSYGQNYGYTF. As DNA, the CDR3 is TGTGCCAGCAGCTACGGACAGAACTATGGCTACACCTTC. The V call is TRBV5-6, the J call TRBJ1-2; D is perhaps TRBD1 (6 bases). CDR1 is SGHDT and CDR2 is YYEEEE in the germline V gene. The CDR3 runs to 13 residues. The germline V and J ends were trimmed by 3 bases and 2 bases, with 8 bases remaining between them.

This sequence joins TRBV15 and TRBJ1-6, with 7 positions matching TRBD1. The germline V gene has CDR1 LNHNV and CDR2 YYDKDF (reference sequence). Germline trimming cut 4 bases from V and 9 bases from J; bases unmatched to any gene: 3. The CDR3 has 13 residues. CDR3 region: CATSMTGFSPLHF. The CDR3 DNA follows: TGTGCCACCAGCATGACAGGGTTTTCACCCCTCCACTTT. Drawing the rest from reference TRBV15 and TRBJ1-6, the complete variable domain is DAMVIQNPRYQVTQFGKPVTLSCSQTLNHNVMYWYQQKSSQAPKLLFHYYDKDFNNEADTPDNFQSRRPNTSFCFLDIRSPGLGDTAMYLCATSMTGFSPLHFGNGTRLTVT.

This clonotype was detected only a few times. The V call is TRBV12-3 or TRBV12-4, the J call TRBJ2-1, with a tentative D call TRBD1 (6 bases). The CDR3 extends over 13 amino acids. V lost 3 bases and J lost 7, with 10 bases in between. The chain's CDR3 is CASSLGAYNEQFF. CDR3 DNA sequence: TGTGCCAGCAGTTTGGGGGCATATAATGAGCAGTTCTTC.

This clonotype was picked up many times. CDR3 coding DNA: TGTGCCAGCAGGAACGAGGGAACAGATACGCAGTATTTT. Translation gives CASRNEGTDTQYF. This chain links TRBV6-1 with TRBJ2-3, with a weak D call TRBD2 (5 bases). The CDR3 has 13 amino acids. CDR1 is MNHNS and CDR2 is SASEGT in the germline V gene. Deletions cut 6 bases from V and 3 bases from J, with 10 bases between.

This clonotype occurred many times. This chain uses TRBV20-1 with TRBJ1-1; no clear D gene. This CDR3 has 13 residues. The V end lost 0 bases, the J end lost 1 base, and 6 bases lay between the germline ends. Germline loops: CDR1 DFQATT, CDR2 SNEGSKA (reference sequence). CDR3 region: CSARDARNTEAFF. The CDR3 DNA is TGCAGTGCTAGAGACGCACGGAACACTGAAGCTTTCTTT.

The rearrangement links TRBV4-1 to TRBJ2-7, with D unclear. V was pared by 0 bases and J by 3 bases, with 9 bases between. Germline assignment: CDR1 MGHRA and CDR2 YSYEKL. The CDR3 extends over 14 amino acids. CDR3 amino acids: CASSQEVSNYEQYF. CDR3 bases: TGCGCCAGCAGCCAAGAAGTGTCCAACTACGAGCAGTACTTC.

This clonotype was picked up one time. The chain recombines TRBV11-1 with TRBJ2-2; 7 bases match TRBD2. V shed 2 bases and J 10 bases; nucleotides not matched to a gene: 31. CDR3 length equals 22 residues. Germline CDR1 is SGHAT and CDR2 is FQDESV (reference sequence). The CDR3 DNA sequence: TGTGCCAGCAGCTTACTCCTCCGGGGGGTTTCCCGGGACGTATCAGGAAAGGTGGAGCTGTTTTTT. Protein: CASSLLLRGVSRDVSGKVELFF.

The genes are TRBV10-3 and TRBJ2-7; 9 bases are a match to TRBD1. The germline V gene encodes CDR1 ENHRY and CDR2 SYGVKD. The V and J ends lost 10 bases and 2 bases, in that order; junction bases with no gene match: 12. The CDR3 has 15 amino acids. CDR3 coding DNA: TGTGCCAGTGGCCCCGTGGGACAGGGACCCTACGAGCAGTACTTC. It is translated as CASGPVGQGPYEQYF.

This rearrangement joins TRBV7-8 to TRBJ2-7; D is unresolved. The CDR3 is 14 residues long. Trimming stripped 4 bases from V and 4 bases from J, with 14 bases between. Germline V lookup: CDR1 SGHVS, CDR2 FQNEAQ. The CDR3 spells CASSSWKGGYEQYF. CDR3 nucleotide sequence: TGTGCCAGCAGCTCCTGGAAGGGTGGGTACGAGCAGTACTTC.

This clonotype was recorded at least ten times. This chain joins TRBV12-3 or TRBV12-4 and TRBJ1-2; D perhaps matches TRBD1 (6 bases). There are 13 residues in the CDR3. With 6 bases removed from V and 4 bases from J, the gap between germline ends came to 12 bases. The CDR3 bases are TGTGCCAGCAGAACCCGGGGGGCCTATGGCTACACCTTC. Its protein is CASRTRGAYGYTF.

V usage is TRBV10-3 and J usage is TRBJ2-1; 8 bases are a match to TRBD2. After removal of 11 bases from V and 7 bases from J, the junction contained 16 bases not matched to a gene. Germline V gives CDR1 ENHRY, CDR2 SYGVKD. The CDR3 is 15 residues long. The CDR3 sequence: CAAAVGGAEWNEQFF. CDR3 coding DNA: TGTGCCGCCGCCGTCGGGGGGGCGGAGTGGAATGAGCAGTTCTTC.

This clonotype was counted once. CDR3 amino acids: CATSGLRANEKLFF. Written as DNA, the CDR3 is TGTGCCACCAGTGGTCTCCGTGCTAATGAAAAACTGTTTTTT. The chain carries TRBV24-1 and TRBJ1-4; D remains unclear. Trimming cost V 5 bases and J 3 bases, with 9 bases left between them. The CDR3 covers 14 residues. Germline loops: CDR1 KGHDR, CDR2 SFDVKD.

Comments on this clonotype: The CDR3 end shows no conserved phenylalanine or tryptophan, and so a read error is likely. This chain connects TRBV10-1 to TRBJ2-7; TRBD1 matches at 8 bases. Germline CDR1 is WNHNN and CDR2 is SYGVQD (reference sequence). This CDR3 is 15 amino acids long. The CDR3 nucleotides read TGTGCCAGCAGTGAAGCGACAGGGGAGTACTACGAGCAGTACTGC. As protein: CASSEATGEYYEQYC.

The rearrangement joins TRBV4-1 to TRBJ1-1; the D gene is possibly TRBD1 (6 bases). V was cut by 0 bases and J by 6 bases, with 20 bases left in between. The V gene's germline CDR1 is MGHRA and CDR2 YSYEKL. The CDR3 is made up of 17 amino acids. The DNA of the CDR3 is TGCGCCAGCAGCCAAGATGTGGGGGCGCTCCCAACGGCTGAAGCTTTCTTT. This gives the protein CASSQDVGALPTAEAFF.

This rearrangement joins TRBV20-1 to TRBJ2-1; D unresolved. V was trimmed by 6 bases and J by 11 bases, leaving 17 bases between them. This CDR3 has 12 amino acids. The germline CDR1 and CDR2 sequences are DFQATT and SNEGSKA (reference sequence). The CDR3 DNA follows: TGCAGTGCCCCGCGGACCTCAAATAAGCAGTTCTTC. As protein: CSAPRTSNKQFF.